The clone carrying this T cell receptor (beta chain) was observed a handful of times. What it binds is not known. TCRdb redid the calling of the 5' RACE reads with MiXCR, one entry per CDR3 protein. There are 550,000 to 600,000 distinct CDR3 sequences in the sample; about a fifth occur only once, and 7.5% to 9.5% lies in the top ten. Looked up from germline, CDR1 is LGHDT and CDR2 is YNNKEL (reference sequence). Trimming removed 3 bases at V and 2 bases at J, with 11 bases between. There are 14 residues in the CDR3. This record comes from a study of T-cell memory formation after mild COVID-19. Study-level points and caveats: Some clones that responded turned up in pre-infection memory, which suggests that cross-reactive memory joined in. Contracting CD4+ clones lay largely in CM and EM, with CD8+ ones residing in EMRA. Confirmation of SARS-CoV-2 specificity was lacking for second-wave clones peaking day 37.

The sample consisted of PBMCs or a T cell subset sorted from them (not recorded which). The gene calls are TRBV3-1 and TRBJ2-7; D may be TRBD2 (5 bases). The clonotype comes from an adult woman who had mild COVID-19 (a few samples of this study predate the infection). Cell type and time point are not known. CDR3 sequence reads: CASSHTEVAYEQYF. As DNA, the CDR3 is TGTGCCAGCAGCCATACGGAGGTGGCCTACGAGCAGTACTTC.